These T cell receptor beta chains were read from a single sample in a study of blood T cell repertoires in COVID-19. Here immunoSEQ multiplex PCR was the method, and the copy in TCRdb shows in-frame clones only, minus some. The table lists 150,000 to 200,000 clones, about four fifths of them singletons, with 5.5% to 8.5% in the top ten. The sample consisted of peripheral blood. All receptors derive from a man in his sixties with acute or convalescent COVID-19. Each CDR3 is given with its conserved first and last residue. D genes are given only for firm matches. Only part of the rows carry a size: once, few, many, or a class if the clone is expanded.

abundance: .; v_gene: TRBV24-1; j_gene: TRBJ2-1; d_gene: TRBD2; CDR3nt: TGTGCCACCAGTGAAGGGACTAGCGGGAGGGGCGAGCAGTTCTTC; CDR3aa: CATSEGTSGRGEQFF
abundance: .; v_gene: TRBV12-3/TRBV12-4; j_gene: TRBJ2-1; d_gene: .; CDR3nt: TGTGCCAGCAGTTCGACTGGGTACAATGAGCAGTTCTTC; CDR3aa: CASSSTGYNEQFF
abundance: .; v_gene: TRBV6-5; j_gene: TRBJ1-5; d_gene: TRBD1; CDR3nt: TGTGCCAGCATCTTGGACAGGGGGCTTGGTCAGCCCCAGCATTTT; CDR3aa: CASILDRGLGQPQHF
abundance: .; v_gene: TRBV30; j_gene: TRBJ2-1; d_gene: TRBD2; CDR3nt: TGTGCCTGGAGTGGGACTAGCGGTAGGTTCTACATCAATGAGCAGTTCTTC; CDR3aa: CAWSGTSGRFYINEQFF
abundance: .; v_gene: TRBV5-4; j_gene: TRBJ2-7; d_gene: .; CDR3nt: TGTGCCAGCAGCTTGGATGGACTGAGGATAAAATACGAGCAGTACTTC; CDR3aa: CASSLDGLRIKYEQYF
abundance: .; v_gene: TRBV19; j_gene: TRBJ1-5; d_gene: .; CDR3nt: TGTGCCAGTAGACGGGGGGCAGGGCAGCCCCAGCATTTT; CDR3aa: CASRRGAGQPQHF
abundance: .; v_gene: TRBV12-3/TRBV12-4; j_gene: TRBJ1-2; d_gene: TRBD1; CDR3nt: TGTGCCAGCAGCCCGACAGGGAACTATGGCTACACCTTC; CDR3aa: CASSPTGNYGYTF
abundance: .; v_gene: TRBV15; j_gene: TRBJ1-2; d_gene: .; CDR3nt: TGTGCCACCAGCAGGACGGGAGGCTTTTCAGTAGAAGGCTACACCTTC; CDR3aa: CATSRTGGFSVEGYTF
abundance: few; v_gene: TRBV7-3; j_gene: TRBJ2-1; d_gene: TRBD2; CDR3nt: TGTGCCAGCAGCTTAATACGAGCGGGGGGGCCTGATGAGCAGTTCTTC; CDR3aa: CASSLIRAGGPDEQFF
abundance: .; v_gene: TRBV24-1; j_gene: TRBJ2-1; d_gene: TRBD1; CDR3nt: TGTGCCACCAGTGATTTTAGTCCGGGACAGGGCTACAATGAGCAGTTCTTC; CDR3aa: CATSDFSPGQGYNEQFF
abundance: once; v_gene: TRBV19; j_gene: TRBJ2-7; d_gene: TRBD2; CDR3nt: TGTGCCAGTAGCGAGCGGGAGTGGAGCGGGCACGAGCAGTACTTC; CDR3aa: CASSEREWSGHEQYF
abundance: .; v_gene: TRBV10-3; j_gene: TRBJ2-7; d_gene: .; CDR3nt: TGTGCCATGGGCCGCGAGCAGTACTTC; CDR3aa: CAMGREQYF
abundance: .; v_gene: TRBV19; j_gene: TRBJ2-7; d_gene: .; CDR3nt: TGTGCCAGTAGTTGGGCAGGGAACGACGAGCAGTACTTC; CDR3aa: CASSWAGNDEQYF
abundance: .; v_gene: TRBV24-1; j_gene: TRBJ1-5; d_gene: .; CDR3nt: TGTGCCACCAGTGATAGACAGAACAATCAGCCCCAGCATTTT; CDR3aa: CATSDRQNNQPQHF
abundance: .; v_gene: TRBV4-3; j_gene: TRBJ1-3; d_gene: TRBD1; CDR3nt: TGCGCCAGCAGCCAGGGGGGACAGGGGTCGTCTGGAAACACCATATATTTT; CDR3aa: CASSQGGQGSSGNTIYF
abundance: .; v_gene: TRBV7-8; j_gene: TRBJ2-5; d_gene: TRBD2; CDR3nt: TGTGCCAGCAGCTTATACATTATATCTAGCGGGGGGAGGGAGACCCAGTACTTC; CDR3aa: CASSLYIISSGGRETQYF
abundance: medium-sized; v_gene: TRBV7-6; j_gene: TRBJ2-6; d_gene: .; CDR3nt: TGTGCCAGCAGCCCACTGCGTGGTGACTCTGGGGCCAACGTCCTGACTTTC; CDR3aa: CASSPLRGDSGANVLTF
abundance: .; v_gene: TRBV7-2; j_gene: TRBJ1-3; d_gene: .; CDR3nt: TGTGCCAGCAGCCAACAAAACACCATATATTTT; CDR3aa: CASSQQNTIYF
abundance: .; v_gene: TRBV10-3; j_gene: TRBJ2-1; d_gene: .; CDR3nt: TGTGCCATCAGTGATGCTAGCAATGAGCAGTTCTTC; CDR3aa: CAISDASNEQFF
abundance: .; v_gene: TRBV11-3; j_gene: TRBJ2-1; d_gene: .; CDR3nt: TGTGCCAGCAGCCGGACGGGGGGCCAAACGAGTGAGCAGTTCTTC; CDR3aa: CASSRTGGQTSEQFF
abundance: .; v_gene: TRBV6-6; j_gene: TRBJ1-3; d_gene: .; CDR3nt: TGTGCCAGCAGTAATCAGGGGAGTGGAAACACCATATATTTT; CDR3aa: CASSNQGSGNTIYF
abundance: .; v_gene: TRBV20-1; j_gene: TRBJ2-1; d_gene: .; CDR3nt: TGCAGTGCTAGTCGTTCATTGTGGGCTTTTGGTAAGGAAGAGCAGTTCTTC; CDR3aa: CSASRSLWAFGKEEQFF
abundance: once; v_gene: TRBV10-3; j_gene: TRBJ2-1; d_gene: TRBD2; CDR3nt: TGTGCCATCAGTGTCTCCGGGACTAGCGGGGGTGAGCAGTTCTTC; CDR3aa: CAISVSGTSGGEQFF
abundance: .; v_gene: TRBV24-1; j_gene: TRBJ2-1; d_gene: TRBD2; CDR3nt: TGTGCCACCAGTGTCCCAGCGGGAGGGAAGTATGAGCAGTTCTTC; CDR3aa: CATSVPAGGKYEQFF
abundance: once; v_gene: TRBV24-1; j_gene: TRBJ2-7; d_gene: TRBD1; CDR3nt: TGTGCCACCAGTGATTTGCCGCACCGATTACAGGGGGCGGGCACCTACGAGCAGTACTTC; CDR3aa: CATSDLPHRLQGAGTYEQYF
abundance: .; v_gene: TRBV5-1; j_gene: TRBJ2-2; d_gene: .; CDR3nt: TGCGCCAGCTCGAGGGCAGGGGAGAACACCGGGGAGCTGTTTTTT; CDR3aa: CASSRAGENTGELFF
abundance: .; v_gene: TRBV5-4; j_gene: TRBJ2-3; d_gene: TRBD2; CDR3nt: TGTGCCAGCAGCCCCCCAGCCCATAGCGGGGGGGTAGTTACGCAGTATTTT; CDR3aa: CASSPPAHSGGVVTQYF
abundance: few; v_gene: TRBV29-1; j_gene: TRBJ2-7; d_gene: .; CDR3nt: TGCAGCGTTGGGGCAGGGGACTCCTACGAGCAGTACTTC; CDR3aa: CSVGAGDSYEQYF
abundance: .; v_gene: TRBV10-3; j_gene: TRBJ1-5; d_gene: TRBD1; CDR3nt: TGTGCCATCAGTGCCGGGACAGGGTACGATCAGCCCCAGCATTTT; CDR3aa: CAISAGTGYDQPQHF
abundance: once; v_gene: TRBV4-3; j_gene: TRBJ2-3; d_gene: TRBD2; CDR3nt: TGCGCCAGCAGCCTGAGCGGGGGGGGATTAGATACGCAGTATTTT; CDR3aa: CASSLSGGGLDTQYF
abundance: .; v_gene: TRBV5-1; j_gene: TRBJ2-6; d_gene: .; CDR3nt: TGCGCCAGCAGAGGGACTTCTGGGGCCAACGTCCTGACTTTC; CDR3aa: CASRGTSGANVLTF
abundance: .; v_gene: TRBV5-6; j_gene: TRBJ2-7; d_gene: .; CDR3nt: TGTGCCACCCAGGGAAGGGACTCCTACGAGCAGTACTTC; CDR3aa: CATQGRDSYEQYF
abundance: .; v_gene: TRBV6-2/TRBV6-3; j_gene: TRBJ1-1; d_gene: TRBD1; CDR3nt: TGTGCCAGCAGTACGCCCGACAGGGGGCTGAGAGCTTTCTTT; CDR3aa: CASSTPDRGLRAFF
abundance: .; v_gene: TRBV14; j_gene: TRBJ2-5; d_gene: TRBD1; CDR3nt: TGTGCCAGCAGCACAACGTGGGGACAGGAGTTACAAGAGACCCAGTACTTC; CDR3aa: CASSTTWGQELQETQYF
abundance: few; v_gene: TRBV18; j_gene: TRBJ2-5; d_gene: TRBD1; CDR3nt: TGTGCCAGCTCACCGTTGACAGGGCAAGAGACCCAGTACTTC; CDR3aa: CASSPLTGQETQYF
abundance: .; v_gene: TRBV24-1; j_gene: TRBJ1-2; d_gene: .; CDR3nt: TGTGCCACCAGTGACTCACGCCAGACACGGAACTATGGCTACACCTTC; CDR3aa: CATSDSRQTRNYGYTF
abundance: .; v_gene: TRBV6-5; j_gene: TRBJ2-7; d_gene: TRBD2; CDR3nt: TGTGCCAGCAGGGACACTAGCGGGGGGACGAACGAGCAGTACTTC; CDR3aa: CASRDTSGGTNEQYF
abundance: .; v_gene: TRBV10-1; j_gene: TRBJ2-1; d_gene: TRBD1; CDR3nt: TGCGCCAGCAGTGAGAATGCCGGACAGGGGGACAATGAGCAGTTCTTC; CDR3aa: CASSENAGQGDNEQFF
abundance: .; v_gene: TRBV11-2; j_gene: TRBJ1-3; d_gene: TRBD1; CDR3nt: TGTGCCAGCAGCCCGGGACAGGGGGCTTCCTCCTCTGGAAACACCATATATTTT; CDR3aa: CASSPGQGASSSGNTIYF
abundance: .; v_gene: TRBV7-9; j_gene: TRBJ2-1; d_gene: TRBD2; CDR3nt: TGTGCCAGCAGCTTAGTCACGGGAGGGCCTTCCCCCCACTTCTTC; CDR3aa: CASSLVTGGPSPHFF
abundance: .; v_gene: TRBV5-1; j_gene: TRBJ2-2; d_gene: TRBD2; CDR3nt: TGCGCCAGCAGCGGGGGGACTAGGTCGAACACCGGGGAGCTGTTTTTT; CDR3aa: CASSGGTRSNTGELFF
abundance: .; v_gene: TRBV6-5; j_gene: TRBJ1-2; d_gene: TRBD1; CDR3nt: TGTGCCAGCAGTTCTGCCGGGACAGGGGGCTCTGGCTACACCTTC; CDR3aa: CASSSAGTGGSGYTF
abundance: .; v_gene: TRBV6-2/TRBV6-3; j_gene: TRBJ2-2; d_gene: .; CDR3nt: TGTGCCAGCAGTAGGGGTATCACCGGGGAGCTGTTTTTT; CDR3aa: CASSRGITGELFF
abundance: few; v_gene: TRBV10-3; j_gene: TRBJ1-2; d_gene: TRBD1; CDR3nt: TGTGCCATCAGGGCCGGGACAGTCGAGAGCTACACCTTC; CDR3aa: CAIRAGTVESYTF
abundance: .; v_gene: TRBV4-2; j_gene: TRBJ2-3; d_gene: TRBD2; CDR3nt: TGTGCCAGCAGCCCAGGGAGGACTAGCGGGGGCTCGCTGGGGAGCACAGATACGCAGTATTTT; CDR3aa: CASSPGRTSGGSLGSTDTQYF
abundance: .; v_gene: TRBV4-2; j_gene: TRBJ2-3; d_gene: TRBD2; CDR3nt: TGTGCCAGCAGCCATGTCGAGCTAGCGGGGGGGCCGGATACGCAGTATTTT; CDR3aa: CASSHVELAGGPDTQYF
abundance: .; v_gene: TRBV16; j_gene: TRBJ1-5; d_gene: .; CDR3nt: TGTGCCAGCAGCATAGGCCCCGGGGGGTACCAGCCCCAGCATTTT; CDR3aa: CASSIGPGGYQPQHF
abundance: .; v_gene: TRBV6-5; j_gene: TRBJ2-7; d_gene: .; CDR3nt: TGTGCCAGCAGTTACGGGCCAACAGGGTACGAGCAGTACTTC; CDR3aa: CASSYGPTGYEQYF
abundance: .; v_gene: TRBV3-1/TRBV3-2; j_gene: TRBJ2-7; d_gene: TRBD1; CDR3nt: TGTGCCAGCAGCCAAGTACGGTCAGGGGGAGAGCAGTACTTC; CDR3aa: CASSQVRSGGEQYF
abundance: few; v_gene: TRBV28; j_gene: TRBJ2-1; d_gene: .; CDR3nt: TGTGCCAGCAGTTTCCTTACAAATGACAATGAGCAGTTCTTC; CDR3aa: CASSFLTNDNEQFF